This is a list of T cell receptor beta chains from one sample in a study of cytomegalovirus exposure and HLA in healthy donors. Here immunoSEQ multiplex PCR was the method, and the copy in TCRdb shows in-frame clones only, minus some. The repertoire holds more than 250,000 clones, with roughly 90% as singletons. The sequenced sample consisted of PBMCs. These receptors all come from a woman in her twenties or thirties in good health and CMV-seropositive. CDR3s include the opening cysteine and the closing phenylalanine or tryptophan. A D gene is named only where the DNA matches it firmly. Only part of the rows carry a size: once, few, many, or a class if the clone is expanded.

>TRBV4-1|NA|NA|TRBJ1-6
TGCGCCAGCAGCCAAGATCCCCAGGCTAATTCACCCCTCCACTTT
CASSQDPQANSPLHF
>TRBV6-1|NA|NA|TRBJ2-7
TGTGCCAGCAGTGAACTGTTCTACGAGCAGTACTTC
CASSELFYEQYF
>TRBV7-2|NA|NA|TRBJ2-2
TGTGCCAGCAGCTTAGCAGCCAGGGGGGCGAACACCGGGGAGCTGTTTTTT
CASSLAARGANTGELFF
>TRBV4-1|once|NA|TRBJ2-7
TGCGCCAGCAGCCAAGATCCTCCAGAAACCTACGAGCAGTACTTC
CASSQDPPETYEQYF
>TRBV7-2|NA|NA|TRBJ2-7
TGTGCCAGCAGCCCCAGCTACGAGCAGTACTTC
CASSPSYEQYF
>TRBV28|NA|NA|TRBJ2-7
TGTGCCAGCAGTTTACAGGGGCAAATCTACGAGCAGTACTTC
CASSLQGQIYEQYF
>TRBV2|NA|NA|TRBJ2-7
TGTGCCAGCAGGGACCCTAGTTACGAGCAGTACTTC
CASRDPSYEQYF
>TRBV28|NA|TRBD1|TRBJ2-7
TGTGCCAGCAGTTTACCGGGACAGGGTTTTTACGAGCAGTACTTC
CASSLPGQGFYEQYF
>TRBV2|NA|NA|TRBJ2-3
TGTGCCAGCAGTAGGCAGGGGCCCGCCACAGATACGCAGTATTTT
CASSRQGPATDTQYF
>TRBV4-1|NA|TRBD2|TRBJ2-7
TGCGCCAGCAGCCAAGTTCTAGCGGGGATCAGCGAGCAGTACTTC
CASSQVLAGISEQYF
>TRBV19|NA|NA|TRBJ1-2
TGTGCCAGTAGTGGTACTAACTATGGCTACACCTTC
CASSGTNYGYTF
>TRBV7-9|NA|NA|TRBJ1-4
TGTGCCAGCAGCTCAAACAGTGCGGCTAATGAAAAACTGTTTTTT
CASSSNSAANEKLFF
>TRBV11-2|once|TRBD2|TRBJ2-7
TGTGCCAGCAGCAAACGACTAGCGGGGGTCTCCTACGAGCAGTACTTC
CASSKRLAGVSYEQYF
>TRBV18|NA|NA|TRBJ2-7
TGTGCCAGCTCTACAGGGAGCTACGAGCAGTACTTC
CASSTGSYEQYF
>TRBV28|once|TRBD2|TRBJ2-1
TGTGCCAGCAGTTTAGAACTAGCGAACTCCTACAATGAGCAGTTCTTC
CASSLELANSYNEQFF
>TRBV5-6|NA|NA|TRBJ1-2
TGTGCCAGCAGCTTCTTTGGTAGCTATGGCTACACCTTC
CASSFFGSYGYTF
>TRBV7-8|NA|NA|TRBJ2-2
TGTGCCAGCAGCCCACGGGGCACCGGGGAGCTGTTTTTT
CASSPRGTGELFF
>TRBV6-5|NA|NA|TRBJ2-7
TGTGCCAGCAGTAACCCGGGCAACACCTACGAGCAGTACTTC
CASSNPGNTYEQYF
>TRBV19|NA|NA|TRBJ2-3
TGTGCCAGTAGTATAGGGGGGGAAGGTGTGTCAGATACGCAGTATTTT
CASSIGGEGVSDTQYF
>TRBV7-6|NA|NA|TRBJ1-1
TGTGCCAGCAGCTTGGGAGGAGGGGTCGGCACTGAAGCTTTCTTT
CASSLGGGVGTEAFF
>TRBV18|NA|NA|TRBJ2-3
TGTGCCAGCTCACCCCCCCTAGCGACCACTAGCACAGATACGCAGTATTTT
CASSPPLATTSTDTQYF
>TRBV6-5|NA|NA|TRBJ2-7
TGTGCCAGCAGCGCACAGGCCTACGAGCAGTACTTC
CASSAQAYEQYF
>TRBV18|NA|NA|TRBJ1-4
TGTGCCAGCTCACCCGAGGGGAGGTTTAATGAAAAACTGTTTTTT
CASSPEGRFNEKLFF
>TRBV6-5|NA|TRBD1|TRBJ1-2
TGTGCCAGCAGTTCAATCCAGGGGGACTATGGCTACACCTTC
CASSSIQGDYGYTF
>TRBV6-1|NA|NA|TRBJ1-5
TGTGCCAGCAGTGATCGAGGGGCAGGGGCCGGTCAGCCCCAGCATTTT
CASSDRGAGAGQPQHF
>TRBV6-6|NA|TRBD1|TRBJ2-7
TGTGCCAGCAACCTCGGGACAGGGGGTTATGTCGACGAGCAGTACTTC
CASNLGTGGYVDEQYF
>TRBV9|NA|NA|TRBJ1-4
TGTGCCAGCAGCGTAGCGGAGGGAACTAATGAAAAACTGTTTTTT
CASSVAEGTNEKLFF
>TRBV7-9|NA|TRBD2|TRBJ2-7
TGTGCCAGCAGCCCCATAGCGGGAGGGCCCTACGAGCAGTACTTC
CASSPIAGGPYEQYF
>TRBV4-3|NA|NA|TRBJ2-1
TGCGCCAGCAGCCAAGATCGTGACGGGGGGCCAAAGAATGAGCAGTTCTTC
CASSQDRDGGPKNEQFF
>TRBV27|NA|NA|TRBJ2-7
TGTGCCAGCAGTTTATCGACCCCGTACGAGCAGTACTTC
CASSLSTPYEQYF
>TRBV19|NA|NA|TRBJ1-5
TGTGCCAGTAGTATGGGGGATAGCAATCAGCCCCAGCATTTT
CASSMGDSNQPQHF
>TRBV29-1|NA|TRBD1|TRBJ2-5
TGCAGCGGCCTGACAGGGCGAGAGACCCAGTACTTC
CSGLTGRETQYF
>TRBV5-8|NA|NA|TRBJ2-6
TGTGCCAGCAGCGTACAGCGCTCTGGGGCCAACGTCCTGACTTTC
CASSVQRSGANVLTF
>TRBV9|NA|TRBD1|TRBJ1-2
TGTGCCAGCAGCGGACAGGGTATTAACTATGGCTACACCTTC
CASSGQGINYGYTF
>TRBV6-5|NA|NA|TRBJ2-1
TGTGCCAGCAAGAACCGGGGTGGGAATGAGCAGTTCTTC
CASKNRGGNEQFF
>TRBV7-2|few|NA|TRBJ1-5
TGTGCCAGCAGCCTGACCCAGGGAAATCAGCCCCAGCATTTT
CASSLTQGNQPQHF
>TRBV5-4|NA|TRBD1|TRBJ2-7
TGTGCCAGCAGCTTGGGGACAGGTAGGGAGCAGTACTTC
CASSLGTGREQYF
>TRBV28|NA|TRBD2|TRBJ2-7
TGTGCCAGCAGTGGAGTCCTCGGGACTAGCGACTCCTACGAGCAGTACTTC
CASSGVLGTSDSYEQYF
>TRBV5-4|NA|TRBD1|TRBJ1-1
TGTGCCAGCAGCCTGGAACAGGGGTTCATGAACACTGAAGCTTTCTTT
CASSLEQGFMNTEAFF
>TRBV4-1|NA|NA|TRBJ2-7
TGCGCCAGCAGCCCCGGAGACCCCTACGAGCAGTACTTC
CASSPGDPYEQYF
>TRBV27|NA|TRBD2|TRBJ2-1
TGTGCCAGCAGGAGAGCGGGAACTTACAATGAGCAGTTCTTC
CASRRAGTYNEQFF